This TCR beta chain came from a study of blood T cell repertoires in COVID-19 (dated by TCRdb to the early 2020s). Study-level background: Collaborator samples came from the United States, Italy and Spain and covered acute and convalescent phases of COVID-19. The prospective study material was composed of cDNA or gDNA derived from T cells, B-cell-depleted T cells, or PBMCs. The samples were drawn from the first 160 participants of the ongoing ImmuneRACE study and from over 950 subjects provided by 6 global collaborators. The dataset comprised deeply sampled blood TCRbeta repertoires from subjects exposed to, actively infected with, or recovered from COVID-19. Where available, HLA class I and class II types were obtained from metadata supplied by the sample provider rather than from assay-based typing. The repertoires were made available in a free public database intended to serve as a resource for research on the immune response to SARS-CoV-2. The sample metadata nearly always contained a de-identified subject ID, COVID-19 status, age in years and sex. The investigation overall reported the following: Clinical and demographic metadata were provided uncurated, with the amount varying by source and participant.

TCRbeta CDR3 regions were amplified from genomic DNA by means of the immunoSEQ Assay, a bias-controlled multiplex PCR. The paper's data handling went like this. Nucleated cell counts per sample were estimated from amplification of reference gene primers within the assay. To quantify the absolute abundance of each unique TCRbeta CDR3 rearrangement, sequence reads were collapsed and filtered. For each sample, productive Simpson clonality was calculated as the square root of Simpson's diversity index across productive rearrangements. What TCRdb holds here is the immuneACCESS table cut down to in-frame rearrangements. Part of the clones is not present; checked against another copy, under half of the missing clones reflect an unresolved V gene, and the others are unexplained. D and trimming come from the DNA, and the V and J calls and clone size come from that table. Present in this sample are tens of thousands of clones, approximately 90% of which were seen just once. Around 4.7% of the sample rests with the top ten.

Turning to this clone: No antigen is known for it. No much larger clonotype is one base removed from it; base qualities were not supplied. This CDR3 is also generated by other DNA sequences in the sample.

Taken from the germline V gene (reference sequence), the CDR1 and CDR2 loops are LGHDT and YNNKEL. From the cysteine through the phenylalanine, the CDR3 covers 15 amino acids. The DNA shown is the 45-base CDR3, in frame from base 1. At the junction V is shortened by 4 bases and J by 1 base; bases outside the gene matches: 1. The collaborating institutions used their own protocols to collect whole blood in K2EDTA tubes. For TCRbeta analysis, collaborators shipped samples as frozen whole blood, isolated PBMCs, or DNA extracted from either of those sample types. The V and J genes are TRBV3-1 (or the pseudogene TRBV3-2) and TRBJ2-3; a stretch of 11 junction bases matches TRBD2. The receptor was derived from a woman over 75 with active COVID-19. The sample taken for sequencing was peripheral blood. The DNA sequence follows: TGTGCCAGCAGCCCACTAGCGGGAGGCACAGATACGCAGTATTTT. The translation is CASSPLAGGTDTQYF.